The subject of this entry is one TCR beta chain. The CDR3 is 15 amino acids. V was pared by 4 bases and J by 6 bases, with 15 bases between. Germline CDR1 and CDR2: MDHEN and SYDVKM. The data were taken from a study of cytomegalovirus exposure and HLA in healthy donors. Overall study: Earlier results showed approximately 110 million unique TCR beta sequences derived from approximately 170 million T cells. An early data release held some 89 million unique TCRs from HLA-typed donors.

With 60 Vbeta and 13 Jbeta primers, the PCR was carried out. In the study's own analysis: In a later analysis, the count reached some 83 million unique TCR beta chains, with 9 million to 11 million shared. TCRdb's table, derived via immunoSEQ multiplex PCR, lists solely in-frame clones and lacks some. V, J and clone size derive from that table, while D and trimming were established from the DNA sequence. The table for this sample gives roughly 220,000 clones. The sequenced sample consisted of PBMCs. The TCR comes from a girl under 10 years old in good health and CMV-seropositive. The chain uses TRBV28 and TRBJ2-2, with D possibly TRBD2 on 6 matching bases. The CDR3 loop is CASSSSGGIPGELFF. As DNA, the CDR3 is TGTGCCAGCAGTTCGTCAGGAGGGATCCCCGGGGAGCTGTTTTTT.